This TCR beta chain was identified in a study of T cell responses to AZD1222 COVID-19 vaccine. Study as a whole: Samples with a second dose at about 4 or about 12 weeks were pooled together.

Sequencing used immunoSEQ multiplex PCR; TCRdb keeps in-frame clones, though not all of them. The sample consists of 140,000 or so clones, about nine tenths of them appearing once. Overall study results and limits: Donors, mostly white British, included more females; clonal diversity was possibly underestimated. No repertoire was sampled before or during the peak T cell response, only after it. Reports indicate that nearly half of spike-specific TCRs are directed at unmutated variant regions.

This CDR3 has 16 residues. V lost 1 base and J 8 bases, leaving 18 bases between the germline ends. CDR1 is LNHDA and CDR2 is SQIVND in the germline V gene (reference sequence). A remark on this clone: Its specificity is not known.

This clonotype was sampled from an adult in good health. Here the sequenced sample was peripheral blood, taken on day 0 of AZD1222 vaccination. The chain uses TRBV19 and TRBJ1-5, with a possible D match to TRBD1 (5 bases). CDR3 sequence (DNA): TGTGCCAGTAGTATAGGTCCAGGGTCAGTTATAGAGCCCCAGCATTTT. It is translated as CASSIGPGSVIEPQHF. The entire variable domain, with the rest obtained from reference TRBV19 and TRBJ1-5, is as follows: DGGITQSPKYLFRKEGQNVTLSCEQNLNHDAMYWYRQDPGQGLRLIYYSQIVNDFQKGDIAEGYSVSREKKESFPLTVTSAQKNPTAFYLCASSIGPGSVIEPQHFGDGTRLSIL.